This T cell receptor beta chain was documented in a study of early T cells in non-severe SARS-CoV-2 infection. Study information: Bulk RNA isolated from unsorted whole blood underwent sequencing; chains were not paired.

General study results and limits: Lookups in VDJdb leaned toward anti-spike CD8 responses and missed private and CD4 specificities.

The table lists this clonotype with many counts. What it binds is unknown. Unique molecular identifier tags were affixed to discrete cDNA molecules. TCRdb passed the 5' RACE reads through MiXCR, listing each CDR3 protein once. This table has 15,000 to 20,000 distinct CDR3 sequences, approximately 5.4% appearing once. The CDR3 contains 15 residues. The germline gives CDR1 LGHNA, CDR2 YSLEER. Trimming shortened V by 6 bases and J by 0 bases, and 12 bases separated the two germline ends. The chain employs TRBV4-3 and TRBJ1-3; D uncertain. Material: whole blood, obtained at baseline. The TCR was taken from an adult who was a healthcare worker with PCR-confirmed SARS-CoV-2 infection or an uninfected control (not recorded which). The CDR3 is CASSPRASSGNTIYF. DNA for the CDR3: TGCGCCAGCAGTCCAAGGGCCTCCTCTGGAAACACCATATATTTT.